These 21 T cell receptor beta chains were sequenced from one sample in a study of cytomegalovirus exposure and HLA in healthy donors. Profiled with immunoSEQ multiplex PCR; TCRdb holds only in-frame clones, not every one. The top ten clones hold roughly 1.3% of a sample with approximately 150,000 clones, around nine tenths of them seen once. The sample was PBMCs. These receptors all stem from a woman aged 30 to 39 in good health and CMV-seronegative.

V and J are TRBV20-1 and TRBJ1-2; D remains unclear. This CDR3 contains 11 residues. Trimming removed 5 bases at V and 6 bases at J, with 10 bases between. Germline CDR1 DFQATT, CDR2 SNEGSKA (reference sequence). In DNA form, the CDR3 reads TGCAGTGCTCTCTTAGATGATGGCTACACCTTC. It translates to CSALLDDGYTF.

This clone was counted a single time. The J gene is TRBJ1-1, the V gene TRBV4-2; D uncertain. Germline V CDR1 and CDR2: LGHNA, YNFKEQ. CDR3 length: 13 residues. The V end was cut by 0 bases, the J end by 5 bases, with 7 bases between. CDR3 nucleotide sequence: TGTGCCAGCAGCCAAGAGGGCTGGACTGAAGCTTTCTTT. It translates to CASSQEGWTEAFF.

The gene calls are TRBV25-1 and TRBJ1-1; D is uncertain. The CDR3 is made up of 15 amino acids. Trimming pared 3 bases from V and 3 bases from J, leaving 14 bases between. Germline lookup yields CDR1 MGHDK and CDR2 SYGVNS. The CDR3 DNA follows: TGTGCCAGCAGTGAGGACCGAGGACTTTACACTGAAGCTTTCTTT. It yields the protein CASSEDRGLYTEAFF.

V usage is TRBV7-8 and J usage is TRBJ1-5, with D possibly being TRBD1 (5 bases). CDR1 and CDR2 (germline): SGHVS, FQNEAQ. V lost 5 bases and J lost 4, with 9 bases in between. There are 13 residues in the CDR3. CDR3 loop: CASSAGVNQPQHF. DNA of the CDR3: TGTGCCAGCAGCGCGGGGGTTAATCAGCCCCAGCATTTT.

In this sample, this clone turned up once. The chain is built from TRBV6-1 and TRBJ1-1; D is perhaps TRBD1 (6 bases). Germline CDR1 MNHNS, CDR2 SASEGT. This CDR3 is built from 14 residues. Between the trimmed V and J ends, which lost 4 bases and 4 bases, there was a span of 13 bases. CDR3 coding DNA: TGTGCCAGCAGTGCCTTGGGGGCGAGCACTGAAGCTTTCTTT. Translating gives CASSALGASTEAFF.

The V gene is TRBV5-6, the J gene TRBJ2-7; D may be TRBD1 (6 bases). V dropped 4 bases and J dropped 4 bases, with 9 bases sitting between them. CDR1 and CDR2 (germline): SGHDT, YYEEEE. The length of the CDR3 is 12 residues. This chain's CDR3 is CASSGTGYEQYF. In DNA form, the CDR3 reads TGTGCCAGCAGCGGCACAGGGTACGAGCAGTACTTC.

The chain has TRBV18 and TRBJ1-1, with no clear D. The CDR3 covers 15 residues. Germline CDR1 and CDR2: KGHSH and LQKENI. Trimming stripped 4 bases from V and 5 bases from J, with 17 bases between. CDR3 in amino acids: CASSQTGIIGTEAFF. In nucleotides, the CDR3 is TGTGCCAGCTCACAGACGGGGATTATAGGGACTGAAGCTTTCTTT.

The V gene is TRBV20-1, the J gene TRBJ1-2, with D unclear. CDR1 is DFQATT, CDR2 SNEGSKA, per germline (reference sequence). This CDR3 region has 10 residues. V was shortened by 4 bases and J by 2 bases, with 2 bases between the two germline ends. The CDR3 DNA reads TGCAGTGCTACGAACTATGGCTACACCTTC. Translation: CSATNYGYTF.

This chain joins TRBV19 and TRBJ1-5; D perhaps matches TRBD1 (5 bases). Germline V gene lookup returns CDR1 LNHDA and CDR2 SQIVND (reference sequence). CDR3 length: 16 amino acids. Trimming took off 5 bases at V and 2 bases at J, with 16 bases between the two ends. CDR3 nucleotide sequence: TGTGCCAGTAGTGCTTCAGGGTCAATGGGCAATCAGCCCCAGCATTTT. Residues: CASSASGSMGNQPQHF.

The chain couples TRBV5-6 to TRBJ1-5; 9 bases line up with TRBD1. Trimming took 0 bases from V and 5 from J; bases not matched to a gene: 0. This CDR3 spans 14 amino acids. Germline assignment: CDR1 SGHDT and CDR2 YYEEEE. CDR3 coding DNA: TGTGCCAGCAGCTTGGGGGACAGGGATCAGCCCCAGCATTTT. Its protein is CASSLGDRDQPQHF.

CDR3 sequence reads: CASSQVASGGSTDTQYF. The CDR3 nucleotides are TGCGCCAGCAGCCAAGTGGCTAGCGGGGGAAGCACAGATACGCAGTATTTT. This sequence joins TRBV4-3 and TRBJ2-3; TRBD2 agrees at 10 bases. CDR3 length equals 17 residues. V gave up 1 base and J gave up 0 bases; unmatched junction bases: 4. CDR1 and CDR2 from the germline V gene are LGHNA and YSLEER.

The chain combines TRBV6-5 with TRBJ1-1; 7 bases map to TRBD1. V trimming: 6 bases; J trimming: 6 bases; junction bases outside the gene matches: 1. The CDR3 consists of 11 residues. Per the germline V gene, CDR1 is MNHEY and CDR2 is SVGAGI. The DNA of the CDR3 is TGTGCCAGCAGCCAGGGGGCTGAAGCTTTCTTT. Its protein product is CASSQGAEAFF.

The CDR3 DNA reads as TGTGCCTGGGACAGGGGGCTCACGTCCCCGCAGTATTTT. It translates to CAWDRGLTSPQYF. This chain links TRBV30 with TRBJ2-3; 10 positions agree with TRBD1. There are 13 residues in the CDR3. The junction had 9 bases not matched to a gene; V was cut back by 5 bases and J by 10 bases. Germline V gives CDR1 GTSNPN, CDR2 SVGIG (reference sequence).

The V gene is TRBV9, the J gene TRBJ2-5; unclear D gene. The CDR3 length is 14 residues. V was pared by 0 bases and J by 5 bases, with 11 bases between. Germline CDR1 is SGDLS and CDR2 is YYNGEE. CDR3 DNA sequence: TGTGCCAGCAGCGTAGCTCCAAATCGGGAGACCCAGTACTTC. Its translation is CASSVAPNRETQYF. Combining the CDR3 with reference TRBV9 and TRBJ2-5 gives the whole variable domain DSGVTQTPKHLITATGQRVTLRCSPRSGDLSVYWYQQSLDQGLQFLIQYYNGEERAKGNILERFSAQQFPDLHSELNLSSLELGDSALYFCASSVAPNRETQYFGPGTRLLVL.

This clone occurred a few times. The rearrangement uses TRBV7-9 and TRBJ1-5; 7 bases map to TRBD1. Germline V gene sequence: CDR1 SEHNR, CDR2 FQNEAQ (reference sequence). The CDR3 is 18 residues long. V trimming: 1 base; J trimming: 3 bases; junction bases outside the gene matches: 12. Written as DNA, the CDR3 is TGTGCCAGCAGCTTAGACAGGGGTTACGATTTCGACAATCAGCCCCAGCATTTT. Translating gives CASSLDRGYDFDNQPQHF.

The CDR3 region has the DNA TGTGCCAGCAGCTTAGATGGCCTGCACAATGAGCAGTTCTTC. Its translation: CASSLDGLHNEQFF. The genes are TRBV7-7 and TRBJ2-1; D is unclear. Between the trimmed V and J ends, which lost 1 base and 5 bases, there was a span of 9 bases. The CDR3 covers 14 residues. Germline-derived CDR1 and CDR2 are SSHAT and FNYEAQ (reference sequence).

V usage is TRBV7-8 and J usage is TRBJ1-1, with TRBD1 as a possible D gene (5 bases). Between the trimmed V and J ends, which lost 3 bases and 1 base, there was a span of 15 bases. Germline-derived CDR1 and CDR2 are SGHVS and FQNEAQ. CDR3 length: 16 residues. In DNA, the CDR3 is TGTGCCAGCAGCTTCGGCCCCAAGGGGTGGAACACTGAAGCTTTCTTT. Translated, it gives CASSFGPKGWNTEAFF.

About this clone: In the same sample, other DNA sequences code for this CDR3. This chain joins TRBV7-9 and TRBJ1-2; 9 positions match TRBD1. The CDR3 runs to 13 residues. Germline V CDR1 and CDR2: SEHNR, FQNEAQ (reference sequence). J was trimmed by 6 bases and V by 1 base; bases with no gene match: 0. The CDR3 DNA reads as TGTGCCAGCAGCTTAGGGACAGGGGATGGCTACACCTTC. This sequence encodes CASSLGTGDGYTF.

The chain couples TRBV4-1 to TRBJ2-7, with TRBD1 identical over 9 bases. J lost 4 bases, V lost 5 bases, and 3 bases had no gene match. CDR1 is MGHRA, CDR2 YSYEKL, per germline. The CDR3 is made up of 13 amino acids. DNA for the CDR3: TGCGCCAGCAGCAGGACAGGGGAATACGAGCAGTACTTC. It codes for CASSRTGEYEQYF.

V gene TRBV18 combines with J gene TRBJ2-7, with 7 bases matching TRBD2. Trimming took 1 base from V and 5 from J; bases not matched to a gene: 17. Germline V gene data show CDR1 as KGHSH and CDR2 as LQKENI. This CDR3 contains 18 residues. In nucleotides, the CDR3 is TGTGCCAGCTCACCACTGGGAGGATCTACGCGGGGGAGCAACGAGCAGTACTTC. It codes for CASSPLGGSTRGSNEQYF. Complete variable domain (other parts from reference TRBV18 and TRBJ2-7): NAGVMQNPRHLVRRRGQEARLRCSPMKGHSHVYWYRQLPEEGLKFMVYLQKENIIDESGMPKERFSAEFPKEGPSILRIQQVVRGDSAAYFCASSPLGGSTRGSNEQYFGPGTRLTVT.

The gene calls are TRBV19 and TRBJ1-1; the D is unclear. Trimming shortened V by 3 bases and J by 4 bases, and 15 bases separated the two germline ends. Germline-derived CDR1 and CDR2 are LNHDA and SQIVND (reference sequence). CDR3 length: 15 residues. The chain's CDR3 is CASSIPQRRTTEAFF. The CDR3 region has the DNA TGTGCCAGTAGTATCCCCCAACGGAGGACCACTGAAGCTTTCTTT.